The 12 T cell receptor beta chains below were found in one sample sequenced in a study of shared clonotypes between healthy human individuals. TCRdb's copy holds only in-frame clones and misses some; the assay was immunoSEQ multiplex PCR. The sample holds some 2,000,000 clones, roughly 94% seen once. Sequenced: naive CD4+ T cells sorted from blood. Documented subset: CD45RA+ positively selected. Receptors were obtained from a man aged 18 to 29 in good health.

This clone came up once. This same CDR3 is encoded by further DNA sequences in the sample. The rearrangement joins TRBV2 to TRBJ1-1; 7 bases match TRBD1. CDR1 is SNHLY, CDR2 FYNNEI, per germline. The CDR3 runs to 14 residues. J lost 1 base, V lost 5 bases, and 4 bases had no gene match. Written as DNA, the CDR3 is TGTGCCAGCAGTCGACAGGGTCGGAACACTGAAGCTTTCTTT. Encoded protein: CASSRQGRNTEAFF.

V is TRBV5-1 and J is TRBJ1-1; D not resolved. The CDR3 runs 15 residues. The ends were cut back, 5 bases at V and 3 bases at J, with 17 bases in the middle. Germline CDR1 and CDR2: SGHRS and YFSETQ. The chain's CDR3 is CASSQGFMSDTEAFF. CDR3 sequence (DNA): TGCGCCAGCAGTCAAGGGTTTATGAGTGACACTGAAGCTTTCTTT.

V is TRBV6-6 and J is TRBJ1-6; D uncertain. V dropped 2 bases and J dropped 10 bases, with 12 bases sitting between them. The CDR3 loop spans 14 amino acids. Germline V lookup: CDR1 MNHNY, CDR2 SVGAGI (reference sequence). CDR3 coding DNA: TGTGCCAGCAGTTACCAGGAGGTCTCCTCACCCCTCCACTTT. It is translated as CASSYQEVSSPLHF.

V and J are TRBV18 and TRBJ2-1; D possibly corresponds to TRBD1 (6 bases). The CDR3 extends over 15 amino acids. Between the trimmed V and J ends, which lost 3 bases and 6 bases, there was a span of 15 bases. CDR1 and CDR2 from the germline V gene are KGHSH and LQKENI. The CDR3 sequence is CASSPRAGESNEQFF. CDR3 coding DNA: TGTGCCAGCTCACCCCGCGCAGGGGAATCCAATGAGCAGTTCTTC.

The CDR3 reads CASSRLEGGLDTQYF. The CDR3 DNA sequence: TGTGCCAGCAGCCGACTGGAGGGGGGTCTAGATACGCAGTATTTT. The V gene is TRBV7-9, the J gene TRBJ2-3; D possibly matches TRBD1 or TRBD2 (6 bases each). V gave up 5 bases and J gave up 5 bases, with 17 bases separating them. The CDR3 sequence is 15 residues long. The germline gives CDR1 SEHNR, CDR2 FQNEAQ (reference sequence).

The V call is TRBV30, the J call TRBJ2-2; D might be TRBD2 (6 bases). The CDR3 spans 16 residues. The germline V gene encodes CDR1 GTSNPN and CDR2 SVGIG (reference sequence). Trimming removed 7 bases at V and 4 bases at J, with 22 bases between. The CDR3 region is CALLLAFGKGTGELFF. For the CDR3, the DNA is TGTGCCTTACTACTAGCATTTGGTAAGGGCACCGGGGAGCTGTTTTTT.

The rearrangement joins TRBV11-2 to TRBJ2-1, with D tentatively TRBD1 or TRBD2 (5 bases each). Germline assignment: CDR1 SGHAT and CDR2 FQNNGV. The CDR3 covers 14 residues. Deletions cut 3 bases from V and 5 bases from J, with 11 bases between. The CDR3 DNA reads TGTGCCAGCAGCTTGGGCAGGGACCACAATGAGCAGTTCTTC. Protein product: CASSLGRDHNEQFF.

This clone was seen more than once but under ten times. The sample contains more than one DNA sequence encoding this CDR3. The rearrangement joins TRBV18 to TRBJ1-3; D is possibly TRBD1 (5 bases). Germline V lookup: CDR1 KGHSH, CDR2 LQKENI. CDR3 length equals 13 residues. Trimming stripped 3 bases from V and 4 bases from J, with 7 bases between. The CDR3 protein is CASSPGQGNTIYF. The CDR3, as DNA: TGTGCCAGCTCACCGGGGCAGGGAAACACCATATATTTT.

At least ten counts were recorded for this clone. The chain links TRBV5-4 to TRBJ2-2; perhaps TRBD1 as D (6 bases). The CDR3 spans 17 residues. V shed 0 bases and J shed 0 bases, with 12 bases lying between them. The germline gives CDR1 SGHNT, CDR2 YYREEE (reference sequence). The CDR3 DNA is TGTGCCAGCAGCTTGGTCGACAGGAGACCGAACACCGGGGAGCTGTTTTTT. This translates into CASSLVDRRPNTGELFF.

The chain carries TRBV2 and TRBJ2-7, with no clear D. This CDR3 is 16 amino acids long. The germline V gene has CDR1 SNHLY and CDR2 FYNNEI. V was cut by 1 base and J by 5 bases, with 18 bases left in between. CDR3 coding DNA: TGTGCCAGCAGTGAAGAAGCAGTGGGCAAGAGCAACGAGCAGTACTTC. Encoded protein: CASSEEAVGKSNEQYF.

The gene calls are TRBV30 and TRBJ2-5; 8 bases agree with TRBD1. Trimming cost V 4 bases and J 6 bases; bases outside gene matches: 13. The germline gives CDR1 GTSNPN, CDR2 SVGIG (reference sequence). The CDR3 spans 15 residues. Here the CDR3 reads CAWTPGTGGKKTQYF. CDR3 DNA: TGTGCCTGGACCCCCGGCACAGGGGGTAAGAAGACCCAGTACTTC. Variable domain in full (rest from reference TRBV30 and TRBJ2-5): SQTIHQWPATLVQPVGSPLSLECTVEGTSNPNLYWYRQAAGRGLQLLFYSVGIGQISSEVPQNLSASRPQDRQFILSSKKLLLSDSGFYLCAWTPGTGGKKTQYFGPGTRLLVL.

Only a few counts were recorded for this clone. The V and J genes are TRBV30 and TRBJ1-2; TRBD1 is a possible D gene (5 bases). Germline V gene data show CDR1 as GTSNPN and CDR2 as SVGIG (reference sequence). The CDR3 length is 12 residues. The CDR3 sequence: CSTDKANYGYTF. The CDR3 DNA reads TGTAGCACGGACAAAGCTAACTATGGCTACACCTTC.